The 16 T cell receptor beta chains below were found in one sample sequenced in a study of blood T cell repertoires in COVID-19. Clones were sequenced by immunoSEQ multiplex PCR, and TCRdb holds only the in-frame ones, with some missing. The table shows roughly 250,000 clones, with roughly 89% occurring only once. Sequencing was carried out using peripheral blood. The origin of the receptors is a man aged 30 to 45 with acute or convalescent COVID-19.

This chain links TRBV4-1 with TRBJ1-5; 8 bases agree with TRBD1. V dropped 0 bases and J dropped 4; count of bases not matched to a gene: 2. Germline CDR1 MGHRA, CDR2 YSYEKL. The CDR3 has 15 residues. The CDR3 here is CASSQERDRNQPQHF. The CDR3 nucleotides are TGCGCCAGCAGCCAAGAAAGGGACAGGAATCAGCCCCAGCATTTT.

V and J are TRBV30 and TRBJ1-2; D remains unclear. Trimming shortened V by 3 bases and J by 4 bases, and 18 bases separated the two germline ends. Germline CDR1 is GTSNPN and CDR2 is SVGIG (reference sequence). This CDR3 region has 15 residues. CDR3 DNA sequence: TGTGCCTGGAGCCCTTCGTCCCTGGCGGGCTATGGCTACACCTTC. Protein: CAWSPSSLAGYGYTF.

This sequence joins TRBV7-3 and TRBJ1-1, with D unresolved. The ends were cut back, 0 bases at V and 1 base at J, with 12 bases in the middle. The CDR3 contains 16 residues. Germline loops: CDR1 SGHTA, CDR2 FQGTGA. The CDR3 DNA follows: TGTGCCAGCAGCTTAACGCCTCTTAACAGGAACACTGAAGCTTTCTTT. It specifies CASSLTPLNRNTEAFF.

This chain connects TRBV6-5 to TRBJ2-1; 8 bases line up with TRBD1. In germline, CDR1 is MNHEY, CDR2 SVGAGI. The CDR3 is 15 amino acids. The J segment lost 6 bases and the V segment lost 6 bases, leaving 10 bases of the junction unmatched. Here the CDR3 DNA reads TGTGCCAGCAGGCCGCCAGACAGGGGTACCAATGAGCAGTTCTTC. It yields the protein CASRPPDRGTNEQFF.

The V and J genes are TRBV5-1 and TRBJ1-6, with D hard to call. V gave up 1 base and J gave up 5 bases, with 7 bases separating them. Germline values: CDR1 SGHRS, CDR2 YFSETQ. The CDR3 extends over 14 amino acids. This CDR3 is CASSLNTNNSPLHF. The DNA of the CDR3 is TGCGCCAGCAGCTTGAACACCAATAATTCACCCCTCCACTTT.

The J gene is TRBJ2-2, the V gene TRBV4-1, with D maybe TRBD1 (5 bases). The V gene lost 3 bases and the J gene lost 4 bases, with 15 bases spanning the gap. Germline V gives CDR1 MGHRA, CDR2 YSYEKL. The CDR3 is 16 residues long. The CDR3 protein is CASSHTRRGSTGELFF. CDR3 nucleotides: TGCGCCAGCAGCCACACCCGAAGGGGAAGCACCGGGGAGCTGTTTTTT.

This chain uses TRBV30 with TRBJ1-4; no firm D call. The V end was cut by 0 bases, the J end by 12 bases, with 14 bases between. Per the germline V gene, CDR1 is GTSNPN and CDR2 is SVGIG (reference sequence). This CDR3 is built from 13 residues. Here the CDR3 reads CAWSVGAEGELFF. For the CDR3, the DNA is TGTGCCTGGAGTGTGGGTGCGGAGGGTGAACTGTTTTTT.

The chain carries TRBV6-5 and TRBJ1-1; D not resolved. The V end was cut by 7 bases, the J end by 0 bases, with 15 bases between. Germline loops: CDR1 MNHEY, CDR2 SVGAGI. This CDR3 is built from 15 residues. The chain's CDR3 is CASTEGVTLNTEAFF. DNA of the CDR3: TGTGCCAGCACCGAAGGAGTTACCTTGAACACTGAAGCTTTCTTT.

The CDR3 protein is CASSASTGRGNTIYF. CDR3 bases: TGTGCCAGCAGCGCCTCGACAGGAAGGGGAAACACCATATATTTT. The chain couples TRBV7-3 to TRBJ1-3; tentatively, D is TRBD1 (6 bases). CDR1 SGHTA and CDR2 FQGTGA come from the germline V gene. Trimming shortened V by 5 bases and J by 4 bases, and 15 bases separated the two germline ends. The CDR3 runs 15 residues.

The chain is built from TRBV6-5 and TRBJ1-5; the match to TRBD1 covers 9 bases. CDR3 length equals 13 residues. The V gene's germline CDR1 is MNHEY and CDR2 SVGAGI. Germline trimming cut 8 bases from V and 7 bases from J; bases unmatched to any gene: 6. CDR3 sequence: CASRIGQGQPQHF. CDR3 coding DNA: TGTGCCAGCCGGATCGGACAGGGGCAGCCCCAGCATTTT.

CDR3 amino acids: CSASPNGQGRYEQYF. DNA of the CDR3: TGCAGTGCTAGTCCTAACGGACAGGGTCGCTACGAGCAGTACTTC. The chain carries TRBV20-1 and TRBJ2-7, with 8 bases fitting TRBD1. Germline values: CDR1 DFQATT, CDR2 SNEGSKA (reference sequence). With 3 bases clipped from V and 3 bases from J, the junction kept 10 bases outside the gene matches. This CDR3 spans 15 amino acids.

The gene calls are TRBV25-1 and TRBJ2-2; D is unresolved. The germline gives CDR1 MGHDK, CDR2 SYGVNS. The CDR3 totals 13 residues. Trimming removed 5 bases at V and 4 bases at J, with 8 bases between. The CDR3 loop reads CASSILFTGELFF. DNA for the CDR3: TGTGCCAGCAGTATCCTCTTCACCGGGGAGCTGTTTTTT. The entire variable domain, with the rest obtained from reference TRBV25-1 and TRBJ2-2, is as follows: EADIYQTPRYLVIGTGKKITLECSQTMGHDKMYWYQQDPGMELHLIHYSYGVNSTEKGDLSSESTVSRIRTEHFPLTLESARPSHTSQYLCASSILFTGELFFGEGSRLTVL.

CDR3 in amino acids: CASSPDMNSPLHF. In DNA, the CDR3 is TGTGCCAGCAGCCCAGATATGAATTCACCCCTCCACTTT. This chain uses TRBV9 with TRBJ1-6; D is uncertain. Trimming removed 4 bases from V and 7 bases from J, with 9 bases in between. This CDR3 is 13 amino acids long. Germline CDR1 reads SGDLS; CDR2 reads YYNGEE. Looking up the rest from reference TRBV9 and TRBJ1-6 gives the full variable domain: DSGVTQTPKHLITATGQRVTLRCSPRSGDLSVYWYQQSLDQGLQFLIQYYNGEERAKGNILERFSAQQFPDLHSELNLSSLELGDSALYFCASSPDMNSPLHFGNGTRLTVT.

The chain combines TRBV11-2 with TRBJ2-5; TRBD1 is a possible D gene (5 bases). The V gene's germline CDR1 is SGHAT and CDR2 FQNNGV. There are 13 residues in the CDR3. Between the trimmed V and J ends, which lost 5 bases and 4 bases, there was a span of 11 bases. The CDR3 DNA is TGTGCCAGCAGCCTCAGGGTAGGAGAGACCCAGTACTTC. It specifies CASSLRVGETQYF.

The chain uses TRBV5-1 and TRBJ1-2; 9 bases align to TRBD1. This CDR3 contains 15 residues. Unmatched junction bases numbered 3, after V lost 0 bases and J lost 3 bases. Per germline, CDR1 SGHRS and CDR2 YFSETQ. The CDR3 loop reads CASSLGDREYYGYTF. In DNA, the CDR3 is TGCGCCAGCAGCTTGGGGGACAGGGAGTACTATGGCTACACCTTC.

This rearrangement joins TRBV28 to TRBJ1-2; TRBD1 agrees at 7 bases. The germline V gene has CDR1 MDHEN and CDR2 SYDVKM. The CDR3 covers 15 residues. V shed 6 bases, J shed 4 bases, and the junction held 11 bases outside the gene matches. The CDR3 protein is CASRSGQATLYGYTF. The CDR3 nucleotides read TGTGCCAGCAGGAGTGGACAGGCTACCCTCTATGGCTACACCTTC.